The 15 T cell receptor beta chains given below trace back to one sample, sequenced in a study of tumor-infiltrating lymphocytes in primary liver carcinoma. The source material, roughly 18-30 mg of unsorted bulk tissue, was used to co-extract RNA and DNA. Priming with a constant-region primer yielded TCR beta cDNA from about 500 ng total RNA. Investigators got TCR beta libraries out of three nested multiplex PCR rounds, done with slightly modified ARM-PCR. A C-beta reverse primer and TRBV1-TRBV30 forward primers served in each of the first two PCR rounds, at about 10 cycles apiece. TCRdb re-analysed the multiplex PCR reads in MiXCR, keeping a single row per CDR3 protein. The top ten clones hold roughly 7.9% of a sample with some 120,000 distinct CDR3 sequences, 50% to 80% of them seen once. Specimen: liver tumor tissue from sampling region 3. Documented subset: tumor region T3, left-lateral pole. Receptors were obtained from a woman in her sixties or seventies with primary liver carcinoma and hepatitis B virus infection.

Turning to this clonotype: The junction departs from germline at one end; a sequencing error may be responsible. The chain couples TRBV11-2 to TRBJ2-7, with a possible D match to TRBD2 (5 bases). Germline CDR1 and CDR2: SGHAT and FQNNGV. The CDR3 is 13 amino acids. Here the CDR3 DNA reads TGTGCCAGCAACTTAGAGTCGAGGGCCAAGCAGTACTTC. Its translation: CASNLESRAKQYF.

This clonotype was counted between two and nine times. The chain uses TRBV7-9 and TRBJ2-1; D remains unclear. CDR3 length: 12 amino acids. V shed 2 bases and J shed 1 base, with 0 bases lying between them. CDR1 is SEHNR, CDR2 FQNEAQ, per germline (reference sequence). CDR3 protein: CASSLSYNEQFF. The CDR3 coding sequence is TGTGCCAGCAGCTTATCCTACAATGAGCAGTTCTTC. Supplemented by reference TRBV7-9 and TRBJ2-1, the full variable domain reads DTGVSQNPRHKITKRGQNVTFRCDPISEHNRLYWYRQTLGQGPEFLTYFQNEAQLEKSRLLSDRFSAERPKGSFSTLEIQRTEQGDSAMYLCASSLSYNEQFFGPGTRLTVL.

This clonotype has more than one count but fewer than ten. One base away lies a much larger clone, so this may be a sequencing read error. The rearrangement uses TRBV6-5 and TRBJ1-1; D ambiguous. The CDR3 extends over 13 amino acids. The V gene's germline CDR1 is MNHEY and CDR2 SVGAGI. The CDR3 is CASSYSRDTEAVF. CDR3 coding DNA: TGTGCCAGCAGTTACTCCAGAGACACTGAAGCTGTCTTT.

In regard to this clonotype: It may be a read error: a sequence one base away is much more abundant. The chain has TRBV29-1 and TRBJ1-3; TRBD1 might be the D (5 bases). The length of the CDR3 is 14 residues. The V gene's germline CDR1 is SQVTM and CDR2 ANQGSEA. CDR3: CSVLDSNSGNTVYF. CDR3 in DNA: TGCAGCGTGCTAGACAGTAACTCTGGAAACACCGTATATTTT.

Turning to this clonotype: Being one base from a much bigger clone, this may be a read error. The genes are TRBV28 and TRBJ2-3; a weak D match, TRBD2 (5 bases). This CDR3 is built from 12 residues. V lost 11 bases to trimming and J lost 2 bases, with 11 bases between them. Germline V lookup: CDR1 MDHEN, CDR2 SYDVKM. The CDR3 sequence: CAGTGSTDTQYF. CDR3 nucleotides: TGTGCCGGTACGGGATCCACAGATACGCAGTATTTT.

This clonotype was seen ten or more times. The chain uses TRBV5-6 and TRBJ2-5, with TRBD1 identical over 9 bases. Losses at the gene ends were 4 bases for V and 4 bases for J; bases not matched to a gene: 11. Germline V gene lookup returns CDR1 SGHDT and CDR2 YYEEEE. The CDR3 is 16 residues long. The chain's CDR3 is CASSLKGQGIVETQYF. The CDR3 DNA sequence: TGTGCCAGCAGCCTGAAGGGACAGGGAATCGTAGAGACCCAGTACTTC.

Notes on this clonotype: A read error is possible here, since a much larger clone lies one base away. CDR3 sequence: CASSQGDRHYEQFF. The CDR3 bases are TGTGCCAGCAGCCAAGGGGACAGACACTATGAGCAGTTCTTC. The rearrangement links TRBV7-9 to TRBJ2-1, with 7 bases aligning to TRBD1. V was pared by 5 bases and J by 8 bases, with 9 bases of the junction left unmatched. The germline CDR1 and CDR2 sequences are SEHNR and FQNEAQ (reference sequence). This CDR3 contains 14 residues. Full variable domain (missing parts from reference TRBV7-9 and TRBJ2-1): DTGVSQNPRHKITKRGQNVTFRCDPISEHNRLYWYRQTLGQGPEFLTYFQNEAQLEKSRLLSDRFSAERPKGSFSTLEIQRTEQGDSAMYLCASSQGDRHYEQFFGPGTRLTVL.

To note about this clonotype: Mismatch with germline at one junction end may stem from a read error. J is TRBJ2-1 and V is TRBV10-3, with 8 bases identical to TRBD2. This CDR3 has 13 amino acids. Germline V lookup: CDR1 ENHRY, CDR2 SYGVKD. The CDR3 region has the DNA TGTGCCATGGGACCAGCGGGAGCCAATGAACAGTTCTTC. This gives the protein CAMGPAGANEQFF.

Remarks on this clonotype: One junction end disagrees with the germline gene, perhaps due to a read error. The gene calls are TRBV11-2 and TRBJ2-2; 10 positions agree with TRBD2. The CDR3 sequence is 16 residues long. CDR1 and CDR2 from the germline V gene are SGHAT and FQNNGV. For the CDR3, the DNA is TGTGCCAACAGCTTCCTAGCGGGAGTGAGGACCGGGGAGCTTTTTTTT. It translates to CANSFLAGVRTGELFF.

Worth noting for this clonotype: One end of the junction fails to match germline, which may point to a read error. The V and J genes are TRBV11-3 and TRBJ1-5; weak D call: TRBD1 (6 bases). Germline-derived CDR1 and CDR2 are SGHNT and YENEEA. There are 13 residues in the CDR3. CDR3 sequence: CASRPGQNQSQHF. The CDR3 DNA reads TGTGCCAGCAGACCTGGACAGAATCAGTCCCAGCATTTT.

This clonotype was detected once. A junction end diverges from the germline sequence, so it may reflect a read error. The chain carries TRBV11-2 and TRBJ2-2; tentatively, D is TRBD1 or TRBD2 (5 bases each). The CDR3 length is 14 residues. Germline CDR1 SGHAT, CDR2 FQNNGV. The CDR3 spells CASRLNQGAGVLFF. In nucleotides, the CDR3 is TGTGCCAGCAGATTAAACCAGGGAGCCGGGGTGCTGTTTTTT.

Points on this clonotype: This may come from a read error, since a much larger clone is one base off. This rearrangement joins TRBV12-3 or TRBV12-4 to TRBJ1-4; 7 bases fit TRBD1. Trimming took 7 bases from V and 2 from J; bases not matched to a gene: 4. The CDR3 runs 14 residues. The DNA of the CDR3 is TGTGCCAGCAATCAGGGGGTTACTAATGAAAAACTGTTTTTT. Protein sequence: CASNQGVTNEKLFF.

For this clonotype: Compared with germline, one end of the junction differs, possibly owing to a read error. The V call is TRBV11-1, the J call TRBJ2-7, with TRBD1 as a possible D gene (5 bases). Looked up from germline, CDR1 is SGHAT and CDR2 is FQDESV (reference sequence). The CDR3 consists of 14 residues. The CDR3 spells CASSLGVRIYEQHF. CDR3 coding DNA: TGTGCCAGCAGCCTAGGGGTCAGGATCTACGAGCAACACTTC.

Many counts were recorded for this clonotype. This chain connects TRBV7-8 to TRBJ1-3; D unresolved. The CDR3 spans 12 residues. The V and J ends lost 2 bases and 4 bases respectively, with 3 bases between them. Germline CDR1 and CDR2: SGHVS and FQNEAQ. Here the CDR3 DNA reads TGTGCCAGCAGCTTAATGGGAAACACCATATATTTT. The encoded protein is CASSLMGNTIYF. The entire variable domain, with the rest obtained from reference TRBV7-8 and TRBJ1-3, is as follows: GAGVSQSPRYKVAKRGQDVALRCDPISGHVSLFWYQQALGQGPEFLTYFQNEAQLDKSGLPSDRFFAERPEGSVSTLKIQRTQQEDSAVYLCASSLMGNTIYFGEGSWLTVV.

The CDR3 coding sequence is TGTGCCAGCAGCGGGACTATCGGATACCAAGAGACCCAGTACTTC. Its translation is CASSGTIGYQETQYF. The rearrangement links TRBV28 to TRBJ2-5, with 7 bases aligning to TRBD2. The CDR3 has 15 amino acids. V gave up 6 bases and J gave up 0 bases; unmatched junction bases: 7. Germline-derived CDR1 and CDR2 are MDHEN and SYDVKM.